The 23 T cell receptor beta chains below were found in one sample sequenced in a study of Graves' ophthalmopathy and Graves' hyperthyroidism. As the template, RNA transcripts were used to amplify TCR beta CDR3 regions. An initial RT-PCR round employing HTBI primers preceded a second-round multiplex PCR. TCRdb independently ran MiXCR on the multiplex PCR reads; one entry per CDR3 protein. Among hundreds of thousands of distinct CDR3 sequences, about two fifths were seen once, and the ten largest hold under 3.5%. The source material was peripheral blood. The origin of the receptors is an adult man with Graves' ophthalmopathy.

Concerning this clonotype: A read error may produce the germline difference seen at one junction end. V usage is TRBV12-3 or TRBV12-4 and J usage is TRBJ2-5; weak D call: TRBD1 (6 bases). This CDR3 spans 15 amino acids. CDR3 nucleotide sequence: TGTGCTAGCAGTCCCCCGGGGACATTGAAAGAGACCCAGTACTTC. Protein: CASSPPGTLKETQYF.

This clonotype is a singleton in its sample. This chain uses TRBV7-2 with TRBJ2-5; D unresolved. The CDR3 sequence is 13 residues long. The V gene's germline CDR1 is SGHTA and CDR2 FQGNSA. V dropped 5 bases and J dropped 5 bases, with 12 bases sitting between them. The CDR3 DNA follows: TGTGCCAGCAGCCAGGCGATACACGAGACCCAGTACTTC. Amino acids: CASSQAIHETQYF.

In this sample, this clonotype turned up many times. V gene TRBV7-9 combines with J gene TRBJ2-7, with D possibly being TRBD1 (5 bases). Germline values: CDR1 SEHNR, CDR2 FQNEAQ (reference sequence). This CDR3 has 14 amino acids. Trimming left V 2 bases short and J 0 bases short, with 8 bases between. The CDR3 sequence is CASSLTGGSYEQYF. CDR3 in DNA: TGTGCCAGCAGCTTAACAGGCGGCTCCTACGAGCAGTACTTC.

This clonotype was seen ten or more times. The V call is TRBV12-3 or TRBV12-4, the J call TRBJ1-1; 7 nucleotides align to TRBD1. V was clipped by 7 bases and J by 3 bases; unmatched bases: 8. The CDR3 contains 14 residues. CDR3 loop: CASTDDRADTEAFF. The CDR3 DNA reads as TGTGCCAGCACCGATGACAGGGCTGACACTGAAGCTTTCTTT.

There are many counts of this clonotype. V usage is TRBV7-8 and J usage is TRBJ1-1; D remains ambiguous. The CDR3 runs 14 residues. The V gene's germline CDR1 is SGHVS and CDR2 FQNEAQ. V was cut by 1 base and J by 6 bases, with 12 bases left in between. In DNA, the CDR3 is TGTGCCAGCAGCTTAGTCTCGGTTGGCGCTGAAGCTTTCTTT. Translating gives CASSLVSVGAEAFF.

As to this clonotype: A much larger clone is a single base away; this may be a read error. The rearrangement joins TRBV29-1 to TRBJ2-7; TRBD1 agrees at 10 bases. Per germline, CDR1 SQVTM and CDR2 ANQGSEA. Trimming at V came to 7 bases and at J to 3 bases, leaving 6 bases not matched to a gene. CDR3 length: 13 amino acids. In DNA, the CDR3 is TGCAGCGCTGCATGGACAGGGGGCTACGAGCAGTACTTC. Translated, it gives CSAAWTGGYEQYF.

The chain has TRBV20-1 and TRBJ2-7, with 7 bases identical to TRBD2. J gave up 7 bases and V 0 bases, and 6 bases lay outside the gene matches. There are 13 residues in the CDR3. The V gene's germline CDR1 is DFQATT and CDR2 SNEGSKA (reference sequence). The CDR3 nucleotides read TGCAGTGCTAGAGAACGGGGGGAGAGGGAGCAGTACTTC. Protein sequence: CSARERGEREQYF.

This sequence joins TRBV24-1 and TRBJ2-1; 10 bases are a match to TRBD1. This CDR3 comprises 16 residues. Germline V gene lookup returns CDR1 KGHDR and CDR2 SFDVKD. The J segment lost 3 bases and the V segment lost 3 bases, leaving 4 bases of the junction unmatched. CDR3 sequence (DNA): TGTGCCACCAGTGATCCGGGACAGGGGTTCTACAATGAGCAGTTCTTC. This gives the protein CATSDPGQGFYNEQFF.

This clonotype was counted at least ten times. This chain links TRBV9 with TRBJ1-1; TRBD1 aligns across 8 bases. The V gene's germline CDR1 is SGDLS and CDR2 YYNGEE. V trimming: 3 bases; J trimming: 6 bases; junction bases outside the gene matches: 13. The CDR3 covers 16 residues. The CDR3 coding sequence is TGTGCCAGCAGCGGAAACCGGCGACAGGGGAGCGCTGAAGCTTTCTTT. Amino acid sequence: CASSGNRRQGSAEAFF. Based on the CDR3 plus reference TRBV9 and TRBJ1-1, the full variable domain is DSGVTQTPKHLITATGQRVTLRCSPRSGDLSVYWYQQSLDQGLQFLIQYYNGEERAKGNILERFSAQQFPDLHSELNLSSLELGDSALYFCASSGNRRQGSAEAFFGQGTRLTVV.

This clonotype has a count of ten or more. V gene TRBV11-2 combines with J gene TRBJ2-6, with D unresolved. Looked up from germline, CDR1 is SGHAT and CDR2 is FQNNGV. The CDR3 is 15 amino acids. V lost 1 base, J lost 2 bases, and 6 bases lay in between. CDR3 region: CASSLGWAGANVLTF. The CDR3 coding sequence is TGTGCCAGCAGCTTAGGATGGGCTGGGGCCAACGTCCTGACTTTC.

This clonotype showed up many times. The rearrangement links TRBV12-3 or TRBV12-4 to TRBJ2-5; 7 bases line up with TRBD2. The CDR3 has 19 amino acids. The J segment lost 2 bases and the V segment lost 0 bases, leaving 15 bases of the junction unmatched. CDR3 protein: CASSLAAGRAAMVQETQYF. CDR3 DNA: TGTGCCAGCAGTTTAGCTGCGGGGAGGGCGGCCATGGTACAAGAGACCCAGTACTTC.

This clonotype appeared many times. The chain uses TRBV29-1 and TRBJ2-2; 7 positions agree with TRBD2. In germline, CDR1 is SQVTM, CDR2 ANQGSEA. The CDR3 consists of 12 residues. The junction had 5 bases not matched to a gene; V was cut back by 7 bases and J by 6 bases. CDR3 DNA: TGCAGCGCCCCGGGGGGTGCCGGGGAGCTGTTTTTT. This codes for CSAPGGAGELFF.

This clonotype was observed a few times. The J gene is TRBJ2-7, the V gene TRBV6-6; possible D gene TRBD1, 5 bases. The CDR3 runs 13 residues. Looked up from germline, CDR1 is MNHNY and CDR2 is SVGAGI (reference sequence). Trimming shortened V by 6 bases and J by 4 bases, and 13 bases separated the two germline ends. CDR3 sequence reads: CASSAGNQYEQYF. For the CDR3, the DNA is TGTGCCAGCAGCGCAGGGAACCAGTACGAGCAGTACTTC.

The V and J genes are TRBV25-1 and TRBJ1-1, with D possibly TRBD1 on 5 matching bases. Germline V lookup: CDR1 MGHDK, CDR2 SYGVNS. There are 17 residues in the CDR3. Trimming took 2 bases from V and 7 from J, leaving 23 bases between them. Here the CDR3 reads CASSEGAGLFFSVEAFF. CDR3 in DNA: TGTGCCAGCAGTGAAGGGGCAGGGTTGTTTTTTAGTGTTGAAGCTTTCTTT.

Worth noting for this clonotype: Mismatch with germline at one junction end may stem from a read error. This sequence joins TRBV19 and TRBJ2-7; TRBD2 is a possible D gene (6 bases). Germline CDR1 is LNHDA and CDR2 is SQIVND (reference sequence). This CDR3 contains 14 residues. CDR3 sequence: CASSKEGRVYGQYF. CDR3 sequence (DNA): TGTGCCAGTAGTAAGGAGGGCAGGGTCTACGGGCAGTACTTC.

The rearrangement links TRBV11-1 to TRBJ2-7; 7 positions match TRBD1. CDR1 is SGHAT, CDR2 FQDESV, per germline (reference sequence). V lost 5 bases to trimming and J lost 2 bases; unmatched junction nucleotides: 21. The CDR3 spans 19 residues. The CDR3 DNA reads as TGTGCCAGCAGCCGCCAAGTAGCAGGGTTAGGTCAGGGGGCCTACGAGCAGTACTTC. Translation: CASSRQVAGLGQGAYEQYF.

The rearrangement uses TRBV7-8 and TRBJ1-2; no clear D. The CDR3 runs 14 residues. Trimming stripped 1 base from V and 8 bases from J, with 14 bases between. Germline CDR1 reads SGHVS; CDR2 reads FQNEAQ. The CDR3 region has the DNA TGTGCCAGCAGCTTAGAGCGGACTCCTCGAGGCTACACCTTC. Amino acid sequence: CASSLERTPRGYTF.

This clonotype was detected a few times. The chain carries TRBV29-1 and TRBJ2-6, with D unclear. Germline assignment: CDR1 SQVTM and CDR2 ANQGSEA. The V end lost 4 bases, the J end lost 4 bases, and 2 bases lay between the germline ends. The CDR3 consists of 11 residues. CDR3 sequence: CSVGGANVLTF. The CDR3 DNA reads as TGCAGCGTTGGGGGGGCCAACGTCCTGACTTTC.

The table lists this clonotype with many counts. The rearrangement uses TRBV4-2 and TRBJ2-7; 10 bases are shared with TRBD2. Germline trimming cut 5 bases from V and 2 bases from J; bases unmatched to any gene: 9. Germline V CDR1 and CDR2: LGHNA, YNFKEQ. The CDR3 has 16 amino acids. The CDR3 here is CASSDVSSGGTYEQYF. The CDR3 DNA sequence: TGTGCCAGCAGCGACGTTTCTAGCGGGGGAACCTACGAGCAGTACTTC.

This clonotype has at least ten counts. The rearrangement uses TRBV29-1 and TRBJ1-1; D is possibly TRBD1 (6 bases). This CDR3 region has 12 residues. The germline gives CDR1 SQVTM, CDR2 ANQGSEA. Trimming pared 5 bases from V and 3 bases from J, leaving 10 bases between. CDR3 amino acids: CSVNRAHTEAFF. Written as DNA, the CDR3 is TGCAGCGTTAACAGGGCTCACACTGAAGCTTTCTTT.

This clonotype has only a few counts. The chain joins TRBV30 to TRBJ2-7; TRBD1 might be the D (5 bases). V lost 2 bases, J lost 7 bases, and 12 bases lay in between. The length of the CDR3 is 12 residues. Germline V gene data show CDR1 as GTSNPN and CDR2 as SVGIG (reference sequence). The CDR3, as DNA: TGTGCCTGGAGTTTCAGGGAATTGGAGCAGTACTTC. Translated, it gives CAWSFRELEQYF.

This clonotype was picked up a small number of times. The chain carries TRBV18 and TRBJ2-6, with D perhaps matching TRBD2 (6 bases). This CDR3 contains 15 residues. Between the trimmed V and J ends, which lost 4 bases and 2 bases, there was a span of 9 bases. Germline CDR1 KGHSH, CDR2 LQKENI. In nucleotides, the CDR3 is TGTGCCAGCTCACGGCGGGATCCTGGGGCCAACGTCCTGACTTTC. This translates into CASSRRDPGANVLTF. The whole variable domain, filled in from reference TRBV18 and TRBJ2-6, reads NAGVMQNPRHLVRRRGQEARLRCSPMKGHSHVYWYRQLPEEGLKFMVYLQKENIIDESGMPKERFSAEFPKEGPSILRIQQVVRGDSAAYFCASSRRDPGANVLTFGAGSRLTVL.

This clonotype occurred many times. This chain joins TRBV9 and TRBJ1-2; unclear D gene. Germline V gives CDR1 SGDLS, CDR2 YYNGEE. V lost 0 bases and J 8 bases, leaving 11 bases between the germline ends. The CDR3 runs 13 residues. The CDR3 DNA reads TGTGCCAGCAGCGTAGATCCAGAGTGGGGCTACACCTTC. Translated: CASSVDPEWGYTF.